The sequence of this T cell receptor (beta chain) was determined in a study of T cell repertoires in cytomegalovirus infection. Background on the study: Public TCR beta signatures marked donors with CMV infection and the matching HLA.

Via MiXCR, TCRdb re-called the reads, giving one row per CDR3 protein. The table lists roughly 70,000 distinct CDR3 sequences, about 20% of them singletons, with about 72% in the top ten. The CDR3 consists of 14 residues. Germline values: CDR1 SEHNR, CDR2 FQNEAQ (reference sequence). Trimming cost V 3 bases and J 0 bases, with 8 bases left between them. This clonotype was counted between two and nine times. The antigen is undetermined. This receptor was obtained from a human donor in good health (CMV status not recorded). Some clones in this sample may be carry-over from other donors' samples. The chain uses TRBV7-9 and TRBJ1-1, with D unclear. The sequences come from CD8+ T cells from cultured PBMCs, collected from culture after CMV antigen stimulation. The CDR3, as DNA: TGTGCCAGCAGCTTTAGGGCCATGAACACTGAAGCTTTCTTT. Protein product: CASSFRAMNTEAFF.